This TCR beta chain emerged from a study of CD8 T cells in Susac syndrome. The multiple sclerosis controls were treatment-naive patients affected by stable or active relapsing-remitting disease. Negative isolation was applied to CD8+ and CD4+ T cells, and FACS enrichment was applied to TEMRA cells. The CDR3 contains 12 residues. From germline, CDR1 is MNHEY and CDR2 SMNVEV (reference sequence). V dropped 5 bases and J dropped 7 bases, with 11 bases sitting between them. With random hexamers, reverse transcription was performed on about 0.5 to 1 ug of RNA. MiXCR, applied by TCRdb to the immunoSEQ multiplex PCR reads, yields one record per CDR3 protein. The sample lists fewer than 350,000 distinct CDR3 sequences, approximately 90% occurring once.

This sequence was found in a human donor with multiple sclerosis. Sequencing was carried out using CD8+ T cells from PBMCs. J is TRBJ1-2 and V is TRBV27; D is ambiguous. CDR3 sequence (DNA): TGTGCCAGCAGTCCGTCGGGAGGTGGCTACACCTTC. The encoded protein is CASSPSGGGYTF.